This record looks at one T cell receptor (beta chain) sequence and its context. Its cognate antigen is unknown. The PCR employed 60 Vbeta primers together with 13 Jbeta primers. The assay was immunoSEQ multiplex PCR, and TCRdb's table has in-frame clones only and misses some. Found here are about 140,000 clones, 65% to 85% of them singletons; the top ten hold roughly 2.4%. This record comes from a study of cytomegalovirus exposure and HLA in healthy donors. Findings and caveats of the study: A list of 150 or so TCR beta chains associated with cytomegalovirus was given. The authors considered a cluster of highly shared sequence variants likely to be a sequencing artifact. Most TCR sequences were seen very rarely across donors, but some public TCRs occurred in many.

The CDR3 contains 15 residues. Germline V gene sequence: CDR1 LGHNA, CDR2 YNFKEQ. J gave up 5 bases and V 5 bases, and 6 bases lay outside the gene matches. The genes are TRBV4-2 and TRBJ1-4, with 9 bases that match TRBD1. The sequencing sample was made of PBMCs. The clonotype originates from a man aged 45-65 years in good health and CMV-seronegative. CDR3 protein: CASSASGQGNEKLFF. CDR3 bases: TGTGCCAGCAGCGCAAGCGGACAGGGGAATGAAAAACTGTTTTTT.